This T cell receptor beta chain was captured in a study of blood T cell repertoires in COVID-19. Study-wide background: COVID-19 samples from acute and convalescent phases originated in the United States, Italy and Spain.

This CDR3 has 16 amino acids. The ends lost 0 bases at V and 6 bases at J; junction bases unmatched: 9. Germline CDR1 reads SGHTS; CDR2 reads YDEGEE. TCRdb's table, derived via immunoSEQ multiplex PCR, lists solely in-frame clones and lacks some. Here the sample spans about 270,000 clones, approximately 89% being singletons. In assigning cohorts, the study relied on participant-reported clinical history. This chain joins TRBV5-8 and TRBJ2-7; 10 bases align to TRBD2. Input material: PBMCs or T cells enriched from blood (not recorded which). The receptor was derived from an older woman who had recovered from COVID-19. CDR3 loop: CASSLAFGTSVGEQYF. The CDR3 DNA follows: TGTGCCAGCAGCTTGGCTTTCGGGACTAGCGTAGGCGAGCAGTACTTC. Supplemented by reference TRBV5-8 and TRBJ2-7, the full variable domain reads EAGVTQSPTHLIKTRGQQATLRCSPISGHTSVYWYQQALGLGLQFLLWYDEGEERNRGNFPPRFSGRQFPNYSSELNVNALELEDSALYLCASSLAFGTSVGEQYFGPGTRLTVT.